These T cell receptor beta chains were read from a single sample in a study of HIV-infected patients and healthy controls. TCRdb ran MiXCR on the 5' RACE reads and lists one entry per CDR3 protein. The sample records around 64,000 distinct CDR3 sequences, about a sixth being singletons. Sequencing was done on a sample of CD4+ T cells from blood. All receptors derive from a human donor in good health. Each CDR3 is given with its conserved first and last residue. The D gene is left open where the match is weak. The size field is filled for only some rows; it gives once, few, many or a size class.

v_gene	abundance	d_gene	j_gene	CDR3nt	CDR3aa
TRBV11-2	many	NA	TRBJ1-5	TGTGCCAGCAGCTTATATAGCAATCAGCCCCAGCATTTT	CASSLYSNQPQHF
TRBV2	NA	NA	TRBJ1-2	TGTGCCAGCACCAGGGGACACCTTAACTATGGCTACACCTTC	CASTRGHLNYGYTF
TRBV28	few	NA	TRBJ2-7	TGTGCCAGCAGTCGGACCTACGAGCAGTACTTC	CASSRTYEQYF
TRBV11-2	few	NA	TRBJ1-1	TGTGCCAGCAGCGGGTTGCAGGGTCGCGCTGAAGCTTTCTTT	CASSGLQGRAEAFF
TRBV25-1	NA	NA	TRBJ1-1	TGTGCCAGTTGGGACCCAGCCGGCCTGAGGGCTTTCTTT	CASWDPAGLRAFF
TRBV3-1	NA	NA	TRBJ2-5	TGTGCCAGCAGCCAATTTTGGTTTGAAGAGACCCAGTACTTC	CASSQFWFEETQYF
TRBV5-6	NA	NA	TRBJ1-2	TGTGCCAGCAGCTTGGAGGGAGGGAACACCTTC	CASSLEGGNTF
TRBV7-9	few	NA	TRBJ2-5	TGTGCCAGCAGCCCAAACCGGGGTCAAGAGACCCAGTACTTC	CASSPNRGQETQYF
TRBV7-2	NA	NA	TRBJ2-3	TGTGCCAGCAGCCCTTGGTCTAGCACAGATACGCAGTATTTT	CASSPWSSTDTQYF
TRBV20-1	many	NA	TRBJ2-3	TGCAGTGCTAGTGTGGCCGGGGAAAGACCAGATACGCAGTATTTT	CSASVAGERPDTQYF
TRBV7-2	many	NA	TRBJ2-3	TGTGCCAGCACCAGGGCTTACACAGATACGCAGTATTTT	CASTRAYTDTQYF
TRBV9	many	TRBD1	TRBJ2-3	TGTGCCAGCAGCCCTACGGACAGGGTCCGAGATACGCAGTATTTT	CASSPTDRVRDTQYF
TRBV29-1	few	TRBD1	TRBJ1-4	TGCAGCGTCGGATCAGGGGGAAAACTGTTTTTT	CSVGSGGKLFF
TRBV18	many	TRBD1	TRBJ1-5	TGTGCCAGCTCTCCTCCCCGGGGACAGGAAAAAGGAAATCAGCCCCAGCATTTT	CASSPPRGQEKGNQPQHF